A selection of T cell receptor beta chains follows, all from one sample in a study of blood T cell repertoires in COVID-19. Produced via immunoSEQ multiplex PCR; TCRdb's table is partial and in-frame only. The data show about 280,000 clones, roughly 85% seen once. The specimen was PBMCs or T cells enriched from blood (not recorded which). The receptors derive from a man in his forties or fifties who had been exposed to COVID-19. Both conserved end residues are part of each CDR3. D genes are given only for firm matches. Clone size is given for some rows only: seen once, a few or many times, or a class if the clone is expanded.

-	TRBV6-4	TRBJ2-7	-	TGTGCCGCCAGGGGCAGGGACGGTTGCGAGCAGTACTTC	CAARGRDGCEQYF
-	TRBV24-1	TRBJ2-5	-	TGTGCCACCGGCACGGGGCAAGAGACCCAGTACTTC	CATGTGQETQYF
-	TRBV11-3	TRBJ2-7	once	TGTGCCAGCAGCACACCGTCAGGTTACGAGCAGTACTTC	CASSTPSGYEQYF
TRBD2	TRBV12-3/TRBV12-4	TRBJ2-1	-	TGTGCCAGCAGTTTCAGCGGGAGACATGAGCAGTTCTTC	CASSFSGRHEQFF
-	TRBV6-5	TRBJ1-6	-	TGTGCCAGCAGCCCCCGATTGTCGGGACCCCTCCACTTT	CASSPRLSGPLHF
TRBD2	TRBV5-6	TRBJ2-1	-	TGTGCCAGCAACCCGTCGGGGGGGGTTCGCTACAATGAGCAGTTCTTC	CASNPSGGVRYNEQFF
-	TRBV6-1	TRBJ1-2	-	TGTGCCAGCAGTGAAGGAATTGTCGGGTTTAACTATGGCTACACCTTC	CASSEGIVGFNYGYTF
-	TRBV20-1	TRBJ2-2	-	TGCAGTGCTAGTTGGGGGGTTACCGGGGAGCTGTTTTTT	CSASWGVTGELFF
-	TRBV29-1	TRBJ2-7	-	TGCAGCGTCTCGACCGGGATTTCGTACGAGCAGTACTTC	CSVSTGISYEQYF
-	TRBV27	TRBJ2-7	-	TGTGCCAGCAGTCCCTGGGGGGTTTTCTACGAGCAGTACTTC	CASSPWGVFYEQYF
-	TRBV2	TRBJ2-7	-	TGTGCCAGCAGTGAGGGGTTTAGCGACGAGCAGTACTTC	CASSEGFSDEQYF
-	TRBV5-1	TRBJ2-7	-	TGCGCCAGCAGCTTGGTTGGTTGGTCGGGAAGCTCCTACGAGCAGTACTTC	CASSLVGWSGSSYEQYF
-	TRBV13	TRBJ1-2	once	TGTGCCAGCAGCCGAACGGACAGCAGTAATTATGGCTACACCTTC	CASSRTDSSNYGYTF
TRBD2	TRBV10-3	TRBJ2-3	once	TGTGCCATCCAAAACCCCTGGGGGACTAGCGGGAGCCCAGATACGCAGTATTTT	CAIQNPWGTSGSPDTQYF
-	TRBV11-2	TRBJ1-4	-	TGTGCCAGCGGCGCGAGTGATGGAGGAGAGGAAAAACTGTTTTTT	CASGASDGGEEKLFF
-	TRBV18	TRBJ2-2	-	TGTGCCAGCTCGCTGACAGGAGTGAACACCGGGGAGCTGTTTTTT	CASSLTGVNTGELFF
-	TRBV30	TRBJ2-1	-	TGTGCCTGGAGTGCCGGCGGGAAGGTTGATGAGCAGTTCTTC	CAWSAGGKVDEQFF
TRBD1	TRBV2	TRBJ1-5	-	TGTGCCAGCAGCCAACCTGGGACAGATCAGCCCCAGCATTTT	CASSQPGTDQPQHF
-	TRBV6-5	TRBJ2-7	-	TGTGCCAGCAGTTACTCGTCGGGACACTTACCTTACGAGCAGTACTTC	CASSYSSGHLPYEQYF
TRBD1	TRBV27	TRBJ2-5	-	TGTGCCAGCAGTGCCGCCCCGGGACAGCAAGAGACCCAGTACTTC	CASSAAPGQQETQYF
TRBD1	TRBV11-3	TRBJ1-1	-	TGTGCCAGCAGCTTTTCGACAGGGATTGAAGCTTTCTTT	CASSFSTGIEAFF
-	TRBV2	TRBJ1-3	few	TGTGCCAGCAGTGAAAGGTCGGGAATCTCTGGAAACACCATATATTTT	CASSERSGISGNTIYF
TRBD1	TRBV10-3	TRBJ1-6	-	TGTGCCATCAGATCTTTGGGCGGGCCAGGGGGTTCACCCCTCCACTTT	CAIRSLGGPGGSPLHF
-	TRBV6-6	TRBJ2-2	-	TGTGCCAGCACCACGAACACCGGGGAGCTGTTTTTT	CASTTNTGELFF
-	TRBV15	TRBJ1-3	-	TGTGCCACCAGCAGAGATTCCGCGGCTGGAAACACCATATATTTT	CATSRDSAAGNTIYF
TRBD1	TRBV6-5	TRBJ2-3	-	TGTGCCACCCAGACAGGGAGTTCAGATACGCAGTATTTT	CATQTGSSDTQYF
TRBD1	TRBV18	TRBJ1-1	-	TGTGCCAGCTCGTCCGGACAGGGCGTCACTGAAGCTTTCTTT	CASSSGQGVTEAFF
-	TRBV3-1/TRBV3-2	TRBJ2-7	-	TGTGCCAGCAGCCCTCCGAGGGCAGAGAGCTACGAGCAGTACTTC	CASSPPRAESYEQYF
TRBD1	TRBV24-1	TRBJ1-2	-	TGTGCCACCAGCCTGGGACAGGGGACTGGCTACACCTTC	CATSLGQGTGYTF
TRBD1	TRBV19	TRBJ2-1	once	TGTGCCAGTCGTGAAACCGGGACAGGGGAACGCGAGCAGTTCTTC	CASRETGTGEREQFF
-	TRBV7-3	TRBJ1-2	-	TGTGCCAGCAGCGCCGAAGCAGGCTATGGCTACACCTTC	CASSAEAGYGYTF
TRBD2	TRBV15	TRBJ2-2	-	TGTGCCACCAGCAGAGTCTCAAGCGGGAGGGTCGCCGGGGAGCTGTTTTTT	CATSRVSSGRVAGELFF
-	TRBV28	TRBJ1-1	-	TGTGCCAGCAGTAGTTTGGGGCGTCGTGACCACAGGGACACTGAAGCTTTCTTT	CASSSLGRRDHRDTEAFF
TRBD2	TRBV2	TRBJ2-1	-	TGTGCCAGAACTAGCGGGCCGCAACCCAATGAGCAGTTCTTC	CARTSGPQPNEQFF
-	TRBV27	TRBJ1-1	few	TGTGCCAGCAATACAGGTGGCACTGAAGCTTTCTTT	CASNTGGTEAFF
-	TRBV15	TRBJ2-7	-	TGTGCCACCAGCTCTGGTTGGCGGGAGCAGTACTTC	CATSSGWREQYF
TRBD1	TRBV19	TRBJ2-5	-	TGTGCCAGTAGTATTTGGACAGGGCACGAGACCCAGTACTTC	CASSIWTGHETQYF
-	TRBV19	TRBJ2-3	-	TGTGCCAGTAGTTGGCCGGGGAATACAGATACGCAGTATTTT	CASSWPGNTDTQYF
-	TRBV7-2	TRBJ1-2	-	TGTGCCAGCAGCCGCTCGGGAGATGGCTACACCTTC	CASSRSGDGYTF
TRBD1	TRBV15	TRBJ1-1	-	TGTGCCACCAGCAGAGCGGGACAGGGGGCACCTGAAGCTTTCTTT	CATSRAGQGAPEAFF
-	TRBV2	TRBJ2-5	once	TGTGCCAGCAGTGAATTGGGCCGACAGACCCAGTACTTC	CASSELGRQTQYF
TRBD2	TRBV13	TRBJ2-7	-	TGTGCCAGCAGCTTGGCGGGAGGGGGCGAGCAGTACTTC	CASSLAGGGEQYF
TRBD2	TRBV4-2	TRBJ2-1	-	TGTGCCAGCAGCCAAGCAGGCCTAGCGGGAAACAATGAGCAGTTCTTC	CASSQAGLAGNNEQFF
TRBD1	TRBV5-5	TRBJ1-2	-	TGTGCCAGCAGCTCACAGTGGGGACAGGGACTAGGCTATGGCTACACCTTC	CASSSQWGQGLGYGYTF